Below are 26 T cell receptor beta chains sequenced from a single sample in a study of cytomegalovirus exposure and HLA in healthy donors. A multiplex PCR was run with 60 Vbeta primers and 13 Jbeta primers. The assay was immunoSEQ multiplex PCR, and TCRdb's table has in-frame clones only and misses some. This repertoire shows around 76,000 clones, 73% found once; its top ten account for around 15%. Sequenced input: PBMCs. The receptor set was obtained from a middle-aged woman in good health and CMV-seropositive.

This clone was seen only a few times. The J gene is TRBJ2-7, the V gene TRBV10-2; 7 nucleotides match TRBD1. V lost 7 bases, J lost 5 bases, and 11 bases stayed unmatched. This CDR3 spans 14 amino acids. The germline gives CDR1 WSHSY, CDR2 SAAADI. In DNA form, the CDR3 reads TGCGCCAGCAACCGACAGGGAAGTCTCGACGAGCAGTACTTC. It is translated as CASNRQGSLDEQYF.

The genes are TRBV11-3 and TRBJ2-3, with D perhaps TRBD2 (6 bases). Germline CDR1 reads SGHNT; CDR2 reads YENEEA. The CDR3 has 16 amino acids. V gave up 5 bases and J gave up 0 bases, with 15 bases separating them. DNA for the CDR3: TGTGCCAGCAGCAAGGGACTTCACCCTAGCACAGATACGCAGTATTTT. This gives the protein CASSKGLHPSTDTQYF.

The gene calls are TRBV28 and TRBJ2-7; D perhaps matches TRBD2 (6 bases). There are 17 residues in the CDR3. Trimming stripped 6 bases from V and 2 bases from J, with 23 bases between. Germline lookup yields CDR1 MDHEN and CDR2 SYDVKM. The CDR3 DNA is TGTGCCAGCAGCCCCCTTGCTTCGGGACTGCGCCCCTACGAGCAGTACTTC. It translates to CASSPLASGLRPYEQYF.

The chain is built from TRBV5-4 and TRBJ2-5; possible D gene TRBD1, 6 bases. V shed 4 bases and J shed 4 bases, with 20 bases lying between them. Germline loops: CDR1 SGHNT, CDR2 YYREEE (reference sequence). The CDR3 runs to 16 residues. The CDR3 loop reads CASSRSGTSRGETQYF. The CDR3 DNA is TGTGCCAGCAGCCGTTCCGGGACAAGCAGGGGAGAGACCCAGTACTTC.

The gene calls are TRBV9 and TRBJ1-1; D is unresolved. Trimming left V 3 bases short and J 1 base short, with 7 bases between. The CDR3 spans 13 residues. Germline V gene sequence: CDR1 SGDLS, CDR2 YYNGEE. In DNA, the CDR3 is TGTGCCAGCAGCGCTCAGCGGAACACTGAAGCTTTCTTT. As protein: CASSAQRNTEAFF.

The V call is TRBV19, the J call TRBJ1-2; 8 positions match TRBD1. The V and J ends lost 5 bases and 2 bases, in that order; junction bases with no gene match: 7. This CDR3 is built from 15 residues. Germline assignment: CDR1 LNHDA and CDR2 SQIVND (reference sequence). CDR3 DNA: TGTGCCAGTAGTTATGACAGGGGAGGAAACTATGGCTACACCTTC. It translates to CASSYDRGGNYGYTF.

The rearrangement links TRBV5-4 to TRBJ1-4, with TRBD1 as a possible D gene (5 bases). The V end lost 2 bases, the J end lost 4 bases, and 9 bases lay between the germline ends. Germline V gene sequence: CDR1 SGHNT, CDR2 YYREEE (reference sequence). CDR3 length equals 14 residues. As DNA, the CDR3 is TGTGCCAGCAGCTTCCAGGGAAATAATGAAAAACTGTTTTTT. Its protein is CASSFQGNNEKLFF. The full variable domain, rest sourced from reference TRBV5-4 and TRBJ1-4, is ETGVTQSPTHLIKTRGQQVTLRCSSQSGHNTVSWYQQALGQGPQFIFQYYREEENGRGNFPPRFSGLQFPNYSSELNVNALELDDSALYLCASSFQGNNEKLFFGSGTQLSVL.

CDR3: CASSGQSGGNQPQHF. Written as DNA, the CDR3 is TGTGCCAGCAGCGGACAGTCTGGGGGCAATCAGCCCCAGCATTTT. V gene TRBV27 combines with J gene TRBJ1-5; perhaps TRBD1 as D (6 bases). The length of the CDR3 is 15 residues. V lost 6 bases and J lost 2, with 14 bases in between. Germline values: CDR1 MNHEY, CDR2 SMNVEV (reference sequence).

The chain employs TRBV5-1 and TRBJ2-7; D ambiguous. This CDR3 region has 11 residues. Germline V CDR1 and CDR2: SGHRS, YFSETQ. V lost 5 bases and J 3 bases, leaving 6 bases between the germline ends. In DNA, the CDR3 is TGCGCCAGCAGGCGAGGCTACGAGCAGTACTTC. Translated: CASRRGYEQYF.

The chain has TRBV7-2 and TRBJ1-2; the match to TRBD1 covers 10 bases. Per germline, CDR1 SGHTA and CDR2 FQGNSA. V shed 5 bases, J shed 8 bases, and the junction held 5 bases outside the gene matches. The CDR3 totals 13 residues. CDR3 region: CASSRQGAYGYTF. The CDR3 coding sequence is TGTGCCAGCAGCCGACAGGGGGCTTACGGCTACACCTTC.

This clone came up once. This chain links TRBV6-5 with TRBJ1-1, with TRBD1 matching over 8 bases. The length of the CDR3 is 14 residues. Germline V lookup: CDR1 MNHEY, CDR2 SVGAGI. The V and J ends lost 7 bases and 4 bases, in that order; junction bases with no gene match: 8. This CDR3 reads CASTVGQGTTEAFF. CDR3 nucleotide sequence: TGTGCCAGCACTGTTGGACAGGGTACCACTGAAGCTTTCTTT.

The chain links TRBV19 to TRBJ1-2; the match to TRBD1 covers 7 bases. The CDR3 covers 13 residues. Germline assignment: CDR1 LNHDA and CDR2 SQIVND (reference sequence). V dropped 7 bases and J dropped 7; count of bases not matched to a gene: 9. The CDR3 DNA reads TGTGCCAGTACATCTACCTCAGGGGGTGGCTACACCTTC. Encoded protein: CASTSTSGGGYTF.

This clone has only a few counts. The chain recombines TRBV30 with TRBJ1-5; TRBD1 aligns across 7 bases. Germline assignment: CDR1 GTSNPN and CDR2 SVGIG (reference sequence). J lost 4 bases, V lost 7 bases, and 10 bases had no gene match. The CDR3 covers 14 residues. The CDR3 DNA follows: TGTGCCTCGAGCGCGGGACAGAGAAATCAGCCCCAGCATTTT. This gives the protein CASSAGQRNQPQHF.

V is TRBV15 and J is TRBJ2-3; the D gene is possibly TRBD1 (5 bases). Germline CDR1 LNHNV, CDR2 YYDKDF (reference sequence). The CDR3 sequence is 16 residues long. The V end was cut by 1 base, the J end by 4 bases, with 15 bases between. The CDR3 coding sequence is TGTGCCACCAGCAGAGCCCAGGGTACTGGAGCAGATACGCAGTATTTT. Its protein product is CATSRAQGTGADTQYF.

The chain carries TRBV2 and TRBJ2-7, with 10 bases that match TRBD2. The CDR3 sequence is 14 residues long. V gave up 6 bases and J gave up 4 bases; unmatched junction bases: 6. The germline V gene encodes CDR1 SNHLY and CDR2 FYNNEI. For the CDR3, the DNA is TGTGCCAGCAGCGTTCTAGCGGGGGAATACGAGCAGTACTTC. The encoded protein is CASSVLAGEYEQYF.

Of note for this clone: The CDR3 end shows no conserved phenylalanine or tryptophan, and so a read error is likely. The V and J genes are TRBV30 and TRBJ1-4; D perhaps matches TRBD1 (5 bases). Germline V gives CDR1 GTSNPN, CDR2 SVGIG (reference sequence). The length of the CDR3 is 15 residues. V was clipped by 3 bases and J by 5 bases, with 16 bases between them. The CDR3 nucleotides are TGTGCCTGGAGCCCCATGAGACAGTCGAATGAAAAACTGTTTGTT. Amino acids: CAWSPMRQSNEKLFV.

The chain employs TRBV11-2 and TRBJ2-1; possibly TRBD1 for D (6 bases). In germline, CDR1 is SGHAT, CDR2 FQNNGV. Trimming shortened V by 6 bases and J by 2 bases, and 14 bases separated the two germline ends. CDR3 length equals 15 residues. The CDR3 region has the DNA TGTGCCAGCAGTCGTCCAGGGGTTCCCTACAATGAGCAGTTCTTC. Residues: CASSRPGVPYNEQFF. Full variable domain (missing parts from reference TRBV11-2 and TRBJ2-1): EAGVAQSPRYKIIEKRQSVAFWCNPISGHATLYWYQQILGQGPKLLIQFQNNGVVDDSQLPKDRFSAERLKGVDSTLKIQPAKLEDSAVYLCASSRPGVPYNEQFFGPGTRLTVL.

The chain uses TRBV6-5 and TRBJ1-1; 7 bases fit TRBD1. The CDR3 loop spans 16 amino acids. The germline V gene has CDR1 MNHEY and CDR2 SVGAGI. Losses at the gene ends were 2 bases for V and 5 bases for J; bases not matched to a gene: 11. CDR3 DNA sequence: TGTGCCAGCAGTTACCGGACAGGCAGTTTGATAACTGAAGCTTTCTTT. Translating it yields CASSYRTGSLITEAFF.

CDR3 nucleotide sequence: TGCGCCAGCAGCTTGGCGACGGGCTATGGCTACACCTTC. Residues: CASSLATGYGYTF. This chain uses TRBV5-1 with TRBJ1-2; D gene uncertain. This CDR3 is 13 amino acids long. Germline CDR1 reads SGHRS; CDR2 reads YFSETQ. The ends were cut back, 0 bases at V and 4 bases at J, with 7 bases in the middle.

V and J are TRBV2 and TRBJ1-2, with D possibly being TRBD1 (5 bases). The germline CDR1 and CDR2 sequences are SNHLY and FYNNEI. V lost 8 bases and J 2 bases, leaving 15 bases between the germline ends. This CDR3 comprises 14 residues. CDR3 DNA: TGTGCCAGCTTTCGCGGGGGGAAAAACTATGGCTACACCTTC. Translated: CASFRGGKNYGYTF.

CDR3 loop: CASSELYSFSYNEQFF. Here the CDR3 DNA reads TGTGCCAGCAGTGAGTTGTATTCCTTCTCCTACAATGAGCAGTTCTTC. V is TRBV2 and J is TRBJ2-1, with D hard to call. Germline values: CDR1 SNHLY, CDR2 FYNNEI. The CDR3 is 16 amino acids. The germline V and J ends were trimmed by 3 bases and 0 bases, with 12 bases remaining between them.

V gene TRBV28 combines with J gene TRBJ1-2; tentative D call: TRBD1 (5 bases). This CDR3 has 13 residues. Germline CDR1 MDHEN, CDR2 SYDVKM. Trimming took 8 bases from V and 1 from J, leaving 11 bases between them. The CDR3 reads CASVRAGNYGYTF. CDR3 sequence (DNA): TGTGCCAGCGTCAGGGCCGGTAACTATGGCTACACCTTC.

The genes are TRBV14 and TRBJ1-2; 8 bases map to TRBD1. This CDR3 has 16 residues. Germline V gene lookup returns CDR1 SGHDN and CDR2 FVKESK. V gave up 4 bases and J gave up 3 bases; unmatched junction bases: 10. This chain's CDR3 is CASSLNSGGTYYGYTF. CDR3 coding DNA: TGTGCCAGCAGCCTCAATTCAGGGGGCACCTACTATGGCTACACCTTC.

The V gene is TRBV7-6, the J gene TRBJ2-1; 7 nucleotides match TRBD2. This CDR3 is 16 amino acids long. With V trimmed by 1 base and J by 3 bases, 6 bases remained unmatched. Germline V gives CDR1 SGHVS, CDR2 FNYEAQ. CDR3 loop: CASSLVAGGDYNEQFF. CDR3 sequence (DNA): TGTGCCAGCAGCTTAGTAGCGGGCGGAGACTACAATGAGCAGTTCTTC.

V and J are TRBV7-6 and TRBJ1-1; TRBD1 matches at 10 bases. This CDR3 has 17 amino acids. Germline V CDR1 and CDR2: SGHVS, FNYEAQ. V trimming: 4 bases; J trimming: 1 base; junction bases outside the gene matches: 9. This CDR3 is CASSSAGQGKSNTEAFF. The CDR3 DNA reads TGTGCCAGCAGCTCCGCGGGACAGGGGAAATCGAACACTGAAGCTTTCTTT.

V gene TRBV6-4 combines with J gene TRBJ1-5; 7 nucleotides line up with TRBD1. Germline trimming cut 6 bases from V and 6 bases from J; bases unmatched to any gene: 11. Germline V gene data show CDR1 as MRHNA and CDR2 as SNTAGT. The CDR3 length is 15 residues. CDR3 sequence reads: CASSPFGGGGQPQHF. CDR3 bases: TGTGCCAGCAGCCCATTCGGAGGGGGCGGTCAGCCCCAGCATTTT.